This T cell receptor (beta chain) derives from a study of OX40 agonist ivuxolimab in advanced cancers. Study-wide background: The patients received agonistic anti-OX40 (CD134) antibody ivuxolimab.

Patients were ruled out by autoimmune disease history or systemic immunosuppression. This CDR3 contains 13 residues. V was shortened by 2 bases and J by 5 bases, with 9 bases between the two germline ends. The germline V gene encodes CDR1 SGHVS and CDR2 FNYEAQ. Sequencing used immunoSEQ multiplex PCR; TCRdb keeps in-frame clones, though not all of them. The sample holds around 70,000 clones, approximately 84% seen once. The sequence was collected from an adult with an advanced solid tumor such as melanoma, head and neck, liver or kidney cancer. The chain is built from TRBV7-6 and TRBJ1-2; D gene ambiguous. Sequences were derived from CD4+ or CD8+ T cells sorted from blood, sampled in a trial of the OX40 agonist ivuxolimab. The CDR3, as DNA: TGTGCCAGCAGCTTAAGCAGGAGTTATGGCTACACCTTC. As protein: CASSLSRSYGYTF.